The TCR beta chain under discussion was sequenced for a study of cytomegalovirus exposure and HLA in healthy donors. PCR used 60 Vbeta primers and 13 Jbeta primers. Sequencing used immunoSEQ multiplex PCR; TCRdb keeps in-frame clones, though not all of them. The table includes 120,000 to 150,000 clones, 70% to 75% detected once. The CDR3 extends over 15 amino acids. Trimming stripped 0 bases from V and 2 bases from J, with 8 bases between. Germline V gene data show CDR1 as SGHTS and CDR2 as YDEGEE. This clone has a single count. The sequence came from a woman in her thirties or forties in good health and CMV-seronegative. The chain couples TRBV5-8 to TRBJ2-2; a possible D gene is TRBD1 (5 bases). Sequencing used PBMCs. CDR3 loop: CASSLAGINTGELFF. The CDR3 bases are TGTGCCAGCAGCTTGGCAGGGATCAACACCGGGGAGCTGTTTTTT.